This record covers a single T cell receptor (beta chain). This entry is derived from a study of blood T cells in healthy people across ages. A second PCR, run for roughly 7 to 11 cycles, used a sample-barcoded 5' primer plus a J-beta primer mix. Each CDR3 protein gets one entry after TCRdb re-called the 5' RACE reads with MiXCR. Of about 1.8 million distinct CDR3 sequences detected, roughly 50% appear once; the ten largest clones hold approximately 2%. The sequencing sample was made of blood. This TCR derives from a woman in her thirties or forties in good health.

CDR3 coding DNA: TGTGCCAGCAGCTTTCAGGTAGACTACGAGCAGTACTTC. As protein: CASSFQVDYEQYF. The chain joins TRBV11-1 to TRBJ2-7; no definite D call. This CDR3 contains 13 residues. Germline V gives CDR1 SGHAT, CDR2 FQDESV (reference sequence). The ends were cut back, 3 bases at V and 3 bases at J, with 9 bases in the middle.